This T cell receptor (beta chain) was recovered during a study of blood T cell repertoires in COVID-19. Study at large: Both acute and convalescent COVID-19 samples were obtained from the United States, Italy and Spain. PBMCs, B-cell-depleted T cells, or T cells were the source of the cDNA or gDNA that made up the material.

This clone showed up just a few times. Per the authors' pipeline: The authors estimated nucleated cell counts from reference gene primer amplification. Only in-frame clones appear in the TCRdb table, and some are missing; sequencing was by immunoSEQ multiplex PCR. V, J and clone size derive from that table, while D and trimming were established from the DNA sequence. Here the sample spans roughly 240,000 clones, over 75% being singletons. There are 15 residues in the CDR3. Trimming cost V 6 bases and J 7 bases; bases outside gene matches: 14. Germline CDR1 SGHRS, CDR2 YFSETQ. The chain combines TRBV5-1 with TRBJ1-1; TRBD1 aligns across 8 bases. The origin of this receptor is a man aged 50 to 59 with COVID-19, enrolled during active disease. The sequenced sample consisted of peripheral blood. CDR3: CASTVQGGGEVEAFF. CDR3 sequence (DNA): TGCGCCAGCACCGTACAGGGGGGCGGAGAGGTTGAAGCTTTCTTT. Combining the CDR3 with reference TRBV5-1 and TRBJ1-1 gives the whole variable domain KAGVTQTPRYLIKTRGQQVTLSCSPISGHRSVSWYQQTPGQGLQFLFEYFSETQRNKGNFPGRFSGRQFSNSRSEMNVSTLELGDSALYLCASTVQGGGEVEAFFGQGTRLTVV.